This TCR beta chain was sequenced in a study of cytomegalovirus exposure and HLA in healthy donors. The PCR had 60 Vbeta and 13 Jbeta primers. Original data processing: Around 10 million of the 80 million or so unique TCR beta chains counted in a later analysis were shared. Profiling relied on immunoSEQ multiplex PCR, and the TCRdb table lists in-frame clones only, not all of them. The DNA gave D and trimming, while V, J and clone size come from that table. The table includes about 120,000 clones, approximately 80% detected once. J gave up 5 bases and V 4 bases, and 7 bases lay outside the gene matches. CDR3 length: 15 amino acids. CDR1 is MNHNY, CDR2 SVGAGI, per germline (reference sequence).

This receptor was obtained from a man aged 40-49 years in good health and CMV-seronegative. V gene TRBV6-6 combines with J gene TRBJ2-3; 9 bases fit TRBD2. Source material: PBMCs. For the CDR3, the DNA is TGTGCCAGCAGTTTTGGGCGGGGGGGCTTAGATACGCAGTATTTT. Protein sequence: CASSFGRGGLDTQYF.